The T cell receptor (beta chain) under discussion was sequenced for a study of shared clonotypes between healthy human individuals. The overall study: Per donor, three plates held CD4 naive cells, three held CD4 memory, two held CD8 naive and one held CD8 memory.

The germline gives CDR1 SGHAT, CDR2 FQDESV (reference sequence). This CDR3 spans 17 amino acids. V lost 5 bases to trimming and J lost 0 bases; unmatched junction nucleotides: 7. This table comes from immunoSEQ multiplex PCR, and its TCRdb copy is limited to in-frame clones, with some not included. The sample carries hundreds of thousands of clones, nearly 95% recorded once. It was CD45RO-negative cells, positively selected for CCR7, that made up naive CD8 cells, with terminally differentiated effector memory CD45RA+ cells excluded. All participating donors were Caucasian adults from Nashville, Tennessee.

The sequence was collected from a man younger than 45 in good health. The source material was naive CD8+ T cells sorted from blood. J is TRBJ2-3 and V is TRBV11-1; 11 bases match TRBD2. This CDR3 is CASSTGTSGPSTDTQYF. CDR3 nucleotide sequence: TGTGCCAGCAGCACCGGGACTAGCGGTCCTAGCACAGATACGCAGTATTTT.